Following are 27 T cell receptor beta chains from one sample sequenced in a study of cytotoxic CD8 clonotypes in ibrutinib-treated CLL. Sequenced by immunoSEQ multiplex PCR; TCRdb stores in-frame clones only, minus some. The data contain 57,000 or so clones, roughly 58% of them singletons. The specimen comprised PBMCs, sampled at disease progression, from a patient treated with ibrutinib. The source is a human donor with chronic lymphocytic leukemia.

There are many counts of this clone. The chain has TRBV27 and TRBJ1-1, with unresolved D. In germline, CDR1 is MNHEY, CDR2 SMNVEV (reference sequence). V was cut by 6 bases and J by 2 bases, with 10 bases left in between. This CDR3 is built from 13 residues. This CDR3 reads CASSYNSNTEAFF. CDR3 bases: TGTGCCAGCAGCTACAACTCTAACACTGAAGCTTTCTTT.

This chain's CDR3 is CAWTLGTLNTGELFF. The CDR3 coding sequence is TGTGCCTGGACCTTGGGGACATTAAACACCGGGGAGCTGTTTTTT. This rearrangement joins TRBV30 to TRBJ2-2; tentatively, D is TRBD1 (6 bases). Trimming took off 4 bases at V and 2 bases at J, with 14 bases between the two ends. This CDR3 has 15 residues. Per germline, CDR1 GTSNPN and CDR2 SVGIG (reference sequence).

The rearrangement joins TRBV7-2 to TRBJ2-2; TRBD2 matches 7 bases. This CDR3 comprises 13 residues. Looked up from germline, CDR1 is SGHTA and CDR2 is FQGNSA. Trimming at V came to 7 bases and at J to 5 bases, leaving 4 bases not matched to a gene. Here the CDR3 DNA reads TGTGCCAGCAACTCCGGGGGGACCGGGGAGCTGTTTTTT. Protein product: CASNSGGTGELFF.

The rearrangement joins TRBV11-2 to TRBJ1-1; D gene unclear. Germline lookup yields CDR1 SGHAT and CDR2 FQNNGV. The CDR3 consists of 15 residues. V gave up 0 bases and J gave up 1 base, with 9 bases separating them. In DNA form, the CDR3 reads TGTGCCAGCAGCTTAGAACCAGTCCCGAACACTGAAGCTTTCTTT. The encoded protein is CASSLEPVPNTEAFF.

The chain is built from TRBV4-1 and TRBJ2-7; a possible D gene is TRBD2 (6 bases). Deletions cut 0 bases from V and 4 bases from J, with 13 bases between. Germline V gene sequence: CDR1 MGHRA, CDR2 YSYEKL. The CDR3 covers 15 residues. The CDR3 DNA follows: TGCGCCAGCAGCCAAGAACTAGCAGGGAGGTACGAGCAGTACTTC. This sequence encodes CASSQELAGRYEQYF.

This chain joins TRBV11-3 and TRBJ2-5; either TRBD1 or TRBD2 may fit D (5 bases each). Per the germline V gene, CDR1 is SGHNT and CDR2 is YENEEA. This CDR3 is built from 15 residues. V shed 4 bases and J shed 5 bases, with 17 bases lying between them. In DNA, the CDR3 is TGTGCCAGCAGCTCGACGGGGCTCCTTGGGGAGACCCAGTACTTC. Translation: CASSSTGLLGETQYF.

This CDR3 reads CASSLVGDTQYF. In nucleotides, the CDR3 is TGTGCCAGCAGCTTAGTGGGGGATACGCAGTATTTT. This chain uses TRBV7-8 with TRBJ2-3, with unresolved D. Trimming took 1 base from V and 6 from J, leaving 5 bases between them. The CDR3 sequence is 12 residues long. Germline V gene data show CDR1 as SGHVS and CDR2 as FQNEAQ.

The rearrangement uses TRBV30 and TRBJ2-2; no firm D call. Trimming shortened V by 4 bases and J by 6 bases, and 9 bases separated the two germline ends. The CDR3 length is 12 residues. CDR1 GTSNPN and CDR2 SVGIG come from the germline V gene (reference sequence). The DNA of the CDR3 is TGTGCCTGGAAGGTCAGCGCCGGGGAGCTGTTTTTT. Translation: CAWKVSAGELFF.

The rearrangement joins TRBV27 to TRBJ2-6; the D gene is possibly TRBD1 (5 bases). The germline V gene has CDR1 MNHEY and CDR2 SMNVEV (reference sequence). The CDR3 consists of 21 residues. V was cut by 1 base and J by 6 bases, with 28 bases left in between. The DNA of the CDR3 is TGTGCCAGCAGTTTATTTTTGGGTTTCGGAATACAGGCTGGCGAGGCCAACGTCCTGACTTTC. Translation gives CASSLFLGFGIQAGEANVLTF.

This clone turned up a few times. The chain links TRBV9 to TRBJ2-7; the D is unclear. There are 14 residues in the CDR3. Per the germline V gene, CDR1 is SGDLS and CDR2 is YYNGEE. V dropped 2 bases and J dropped 3 bases, with 12 bases sitting between them. The chain's CDR3 is CASSVGGFGYEQYF. CDR3 sequence (DNA): TGTGCCAGCAGCGTGGGCGGTTTCGGCTACGAGCAGTACTTC.

The chain links TRBV6-1 to TRBJ2-7, with 8 bases lining up with TRBD2. J gave up 3 bases and V 1 base, and 5 bases lay outside the gene matches. Looked up from germline, CDR1 is MNHNS and CDR2 is SASEGT. This CDR3 contains 15 residues. For the CDR3, the DNA is TGTGCCAGCAGTGAAGAGGATAGCGGGGACTACGAGCAGTACTTC. Translated, it gives CASSEEDSGDYEQYF.

The rearrangement uses TRBV6-5 and TRBJ1-1, with 8 bases that match TRBD1. From germline, CDR1 is MNHEY and CDR2 SVGAGI. CDR3 length: 13 amino acids. V was clipped by 6 bases and J by 7 bases; unmatched bases: 7. Here the CDR3 reads CASRAGGRGEAFF. CDR3 bases: TGTGCCAGCAGAGCAGGGGGCCGGGGTGAAGCTTTCTTT.

The genes are TRBV30 and TRBJ2-7; 7 positions match TRBD1. Germline CDR1 GTSNPN, CDR2 SVGIG (reference sequence). J was trimmed by 5 bases and V by 2 bases; bases with no gene match: 9. This CDR3 region has 14 residues. The chain's CDR3 is CAWSKGAGNHEQYF. DNA of the CDR3: TGTGCCTGGAGTAAGGGGGCTGGAAACCACGAGCAGTACTTC.

This clone was recorded a few times. The chain is built from TRBV21-1 and TRBJ1-2; the table's TRBD1 call for D was not verified on the DNA. TRBV21-1 corresponds to a pseudogene. CDR3 length: 15 residues. CDR3: CASELKKGQERGYTF. The CDR3 DNA reads TGTGCCAGCGAGCTCAAAAAGGGGCAGGAGCGCGGCTACACCTTC.

This clone was counted between two and nine times. V gene TRBV28 combines with J gene TRBJ2-4, with D possibly called TRBD1 or TRBD2 (6 bases each). The CDR3 has 13 residues. Trimming removed 7 bases from V and 9 bases from J, with 16 bases in between. Germline CDR1 is MDHEN and CDR2 is SYDVKM. CDR3 region: CASMKGGGGIQYF. In nucleotides, the CDR3 is TGTGCCAGCATGAAAGGAGGAGGGGGCATTCAGTACTTC.

This chain connects TRBV4-1 to TRBJ1-1; the match to TRBD1 covers 7 bases. This CDR3 contains 15 residues. The J segment lost 5 bases and the V segment lost 0 bases, leaving 6 bases of the junction unmatched. From germline, CDR1 is MGHRA and CDR2 YSYEKL. The CDR3 bases are TGCGCCAGCAGCCAAGAGACAGGGTATATGACTGAAGCTTTCTTT. Its protein product is CASSQETGYMTEAFF.

The gene calls are TRBV7-9 and TRBJ1-2; D is uncertain. CDR1 is SEHNR and CDR2 is FQNEAQ in the germline V gene (reference sequence). V lost 0 bases to trimming and J lost 3 bases, with 8 bases between them. The CDR3 sequence is 14 residues long. As DNA, the CDR3 is TGTGCCAGCAGCTTAGCCAGACAAGACTATGGCTACACCTTC. Protein: CASSLARQDYGYTF.

Ten or more counts support this clone. In DNA form, the CDR3 reads TGTGCCAGCAGCCGGACAGCGACCGGCGGGGAGCTGTTTTTT. Amino acids: CASSRTATGGELFF. V is TRBV2 and J is TRBJ2-2; D might be TRBD1 (6 bases). Germline CDR1 reads SNHLY; CDR2 reads FYNNEI. The CDR3 runs to 14 residues. Trimming took 6 bases from V and 7 from J, leaving 15 bases between them.

DNA of the CDR3: TGTGCCAGCAGCCGGGACACCTTTAGCAATCAGCCCCAGCATTTT. This sequence encodes CASSRDTFSNQPQHF. V is TRBV6-5 and J is TRBJ1-5, with a possible D match to TRBD1 (6 bases). Germline loops: CDR1 MNHEY, CDR2 SVGAGI. Trimming pared 6 bases from V and 0 bases from J, leaving 12 bases between. The CDR3 covers 15 residues.

This clone occurred a few times. This sequence joins TRBV25-1 and TRBJ1-5; 10 bases map to TRBD1. Trimming removed 5 bases from V and 6 bases from J; junction bases left unmatched: 7. Germline CDR1 reads MGHDK; CDR2 reads SYGVNS. CDR3 size: 15 residues. The CDR3 region has the DNA TGTGCCAGCAGTCCCAAGGGACAGGGGACTCAGCCCCAGCATTTT. Translated: CASSPKGQGTQPQHF.

The chain recombines TRBV29-1 with TRBJ2-1, with D tentatively TRBD1 (6 bases). Trimming stripped 3 bases from V and 7 bases from J, with 13 bases between. The CDR3 is 13 amino acids. From germline, CDR1 is SQVTM and CDR2 ANQGSEA. The CDR3: CSVETQDRNEQFF. The CDR3 coding sequence is TGCAGCGTTGAGACCCAGGACAGAAATGAGCAGTTCTTC.

This clone is a singleton in its sample. This chain joins TRBV4-2 and TRBJ2-7; TRBD2 agrees at 7 bases. This CDR3 contains 12 residues. After removal of 6 bases from V and 6 bases from J, the junction contained 5 bases not matched to a gene. Germline CDR1 is LGHNA and CDR2 is YNFKEQ. The CDR3: CASRGEGGEQYF. As DNA, the CDR3 is TGTGCCAGCAGGGGGGAGGGCGGCGAGCAGTACTTC.

The chain links TRBV27 to TRBJ2-7; a weak D match, TRBD1 (5 bases). There are 17 residues in the CDR3. The V end lost 5 bases, the J end lost 0 bases, and 20 bases lay between the germline ends. Germline CDR1 is MNHEY and CDR2 is SMNVEV (reference sequence). The CDR3 spells CASSRSSSNRFSYEQYF. In DNA, the CDR3 is TGTGCCAGCAGTCGGAGTAGCAGCAACAGGTTCTCCTACGAGCAGTACTTC.

The chain is built from TRBV7-8 and TRBJ1-2; TRBD1 might be the D (6 bases). V was pared by 5 bases and J by 4 bases, with 11 bases between. This CDR3 region has 13 residues. Germline V CDR1 and CDR2: SGHVS, FQNEAQ. The CDR3 DNA reads TGTGCCAGCAGCACAGACAGGACCTATGGCTACACCTTC. It specifies CASSTDRTYGYTF.

This rearrangement joins TRBV7-2 to TRBJ2-1; D is perhaps TRBD1 (5 bases). CDR3 size: 14 residues. Between the trimmed V and J ends, which lost 3 bases and 4 bases, there was a span of 10 bases. In germline, CDR1 is SGHTA, CDR2 FQGNSA. The CDR3 here is CASSFPGQYNEQFF. In DNA, the CDR3 is TGTGCCAGCAGCTTCCCAGGGCAGTACAATGAGCAGTTCTTC.

The chain joins TRBV7-2 to TRBJ1-5; D ambiguous. The germline gives CDR1 SGHTA, CDR2 FQGNSA. CDR3 size: 14 residues. V gave up 3 bases and J gave up 1 base, with 7 bases separating them. CDR3 in amino acids: CASSFQWSNQPQHF. DNA for the CDR3: TGTGCCAGCAGCTTCCAGTGGAGCAATCAGCCCCAGCATTTT.

The chain is built from TRBV28 and TRBJ1-5; D gene ambiguous. The CDR3 loop spans 14 amino acids. Germline V CDR1 and CDR2: MDHEN, SYDVKM. Trimming shortened V by 7 bases and J by 1 base, and 11 bases separated the two germline ends. CDR3 bases: TGTGCCAGCAACCCGGAGGACAGCAATCAGCCCCAGCATTTT. It codes for CASNPEDSNQPQHF.